This TCR beta chain came from a study of T cell changes during pregnancy in multiple sclerosis. Produced via immunoSEQ multiplex PCR; TCRdb's table is partial and in-frame only. In the table there are about 66,000 clones, roughly 91% of which are singletons. This CDR3 has 13 amino acids. Germline CDR1 PRHDT, CDR2 FYEKMQ (reference sequence). Trimming left V 5 bases short and J 6 bases short, with 13 bases between. The chain is built from TRBV13 and TRBJ1-2, with D unclear. This TCR was sampled from a female donor with multiple sclerosis, enrolled in a pregnancy study. Sequencing was performed on CD8+ T cells from peripheral blood mononuclear cells, taken before pregnancy. CDR3 sequence: CASSNPVVDGYTF. CDR3 nucleotides: TGTGCCAGCAGCAACCCGGTGGTAGATGGCTACACCTTC.